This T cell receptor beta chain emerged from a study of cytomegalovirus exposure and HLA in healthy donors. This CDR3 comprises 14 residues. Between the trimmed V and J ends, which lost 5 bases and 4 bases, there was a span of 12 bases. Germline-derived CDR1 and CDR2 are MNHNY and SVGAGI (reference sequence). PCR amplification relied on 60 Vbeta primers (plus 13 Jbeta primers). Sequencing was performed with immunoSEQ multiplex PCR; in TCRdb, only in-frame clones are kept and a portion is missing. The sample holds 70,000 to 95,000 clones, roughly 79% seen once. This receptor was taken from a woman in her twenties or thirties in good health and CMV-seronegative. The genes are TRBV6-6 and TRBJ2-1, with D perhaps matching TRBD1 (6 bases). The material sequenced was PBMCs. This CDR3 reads CASSTRTAYNEQFF. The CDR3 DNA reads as TGTGCCAGCAGTACCCGGACAGCTTACAATGAGCAGTTCTTC.